The clone carrying this T cell receptor (beta chain) was found many times. This sample is part of a study of human T cells and chemical hapten exposure. Specified time point: patch test 2, 6 weeks after DPC sensitization. The treatment is: therapeutic diphenylcyclopropenone sensitization with weekly scalp DPC. The ends were cut back, 1 base at V and 2 bases at J, with 9 bases in the middle. Germline V gene sequence: CDR1 SEHNR, CDR2 FQNEAQ (reference sequence). The CDR3 has 15 amino acids. TCRdb processed the RACE reads anew with MiXCR; each CDR3 protein has one entry. Here the sample spans about 69,000 distinct CDR3 sequences, about 9.4% being singletons.

The source is a woman between 45 and 65 years old with alopecia areata. Some clones in this sample may be carry-over from other donors' samples. The V call is TRBV7-9, the J call TRBJ1-5; unclear D gene. This specimen consisted of whole blood, obtained in connection with sensitization to the hapten diphenylcyclopropenone (DPC). The CDR3: CASSLEGPGNQPQHF. The CDR3 nucleotides read TGTGCCAGCAGCTTAGAGGGTCCGGGCAATCAGCCCCAGCATTTT.